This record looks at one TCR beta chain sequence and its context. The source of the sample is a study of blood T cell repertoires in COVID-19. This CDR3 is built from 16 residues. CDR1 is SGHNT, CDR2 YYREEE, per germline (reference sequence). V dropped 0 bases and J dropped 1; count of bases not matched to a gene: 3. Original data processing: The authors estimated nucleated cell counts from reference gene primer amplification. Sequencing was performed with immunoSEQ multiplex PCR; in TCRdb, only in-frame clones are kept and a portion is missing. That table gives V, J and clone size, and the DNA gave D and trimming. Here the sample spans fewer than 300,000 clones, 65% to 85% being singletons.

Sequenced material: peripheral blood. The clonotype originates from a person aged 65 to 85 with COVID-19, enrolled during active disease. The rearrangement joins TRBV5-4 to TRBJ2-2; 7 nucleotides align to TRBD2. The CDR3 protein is CASSLEPSGNTGELFF. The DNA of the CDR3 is TGTGCCAGCAGCTTGGAGCCTAGCGGGAACACCGGGGAGCTGTTTTTT.